This T cell receptor beta chain was found in a study of T cells in localized non-small cell lung cancer. Here immunoSEQ multiplex PCR was the method, and the copy in TCRdb shows in-frame clones only, minus some. The table records 40,000 to 55,000 clones, roughly 80% of them present only once. V dropped 2 bases and J dropped 8; count of bases not matched to a gene: 5. Germline V gene sequence: CDR1 SGHRS, CDR2 YFSETQ. The CDR3 length is 13 residues. This clone occurred a few times. This sample comprised PBMCs, obtained before any cancer treatment. The TCR originated in a woman between 35 and 70 years old with stage II lung adenocarcinoma. The J gene is TRBJ1-1, the V gene TRBV5-1, with 8 bases fitting TRBD1. The CDR3 region has the DNA TGCGCCAGCAGCTTTGGTACAGGGGGGGAAGCTTTCTTT. Encoded protein: CASSFGTGGEAFF.